Below, 5 T cell receptor beta chains from the same sample are listed, as sequenced in a study of cytomegalovirus exposure and HLA in healthy donors (dated 2017 in TCRdb). Library preparation used the immunoSEQ multiplex PCR assay. In TCRdb, the immuneACCESS table is reduced to in-frame sequences with V and J assigned. These tables do not hold every clone; where another copy was compared, an unresolved V gene accounts for under half, and the others remain unexplained. Recorded for this sample are tens of thousands of clones; approximately 97% of them occurred a single time. Of the sample, about 1.6% is held by the ten largest clones. Material: PBMCs. The source is a woman under 30 in good health and CMV-seropositive.

The chain links TRBV28 to TRBJ2-7; a weak D match, TRBD1 (5 bases). Germline CDR1 reads MDHEN; CDR2 reads SYDVKM. The V end lost 7 bases, the J end lost 0 bases, and 10 bases lay between the germline ends. CDR3 length equals 13 residues. The CDR3, as DNA: TGTGCCAGCACGACAGAAGTCTCCTACGAGCAGTACTTC. This translates into CASTTEVSYEQYF. Drawing the rest from reference TRBV28 and TRBJ2-7, the complete variable domain is DVKVTQSSRYLVKRTGEKVFLECVQDMDHENMFWYRQDPGLGLRLIYFSYDVKMKEKGDIPEGYSVSREKKERFSLILESASTNQTSMYLCASTTEVSYEQYFGPGTRLTVT.

The chain recombines TRBV7-3 with TRBJ2-1, with 15 bases lining up with TRBD2. V was clipped by 1 base and J by 7 bases; unmatched bases: 8. The CDR3 covers 18 residues. CDR1 is SGHTA, CDR2 FQGTGA, per germline. This chain's CDR3 is CASSLNRGTSGRTNEQFF. CDR3 DNA sequence: TGTGCCAGCAGCTTAAATCGGGGGACTAGCGGGAGGACGAATGAGCAGTTCTTC.

The sample holds one count of this clone. This chain uses TRBV5-1 with TRBJ1-1, with a weak D call TRBD1 (6 bases). The length of the CDR3 is 13 residues. Germline V gene lookup returns CDR1 SGHRS and CDR2 YFSETQ. V was cut by 8 bases and J by 1 base, with 12 bases left in between. This CDR3 is CASNDRRNTEAFF. The CDR3 nucleotides are TGCGCCAGTAACGACAGGAGGAACACTGAAGCTTTCTTT.

The V gene is TRBV5-4, the J gene TRBJ2-3; 12 nucleotides line up with TRBD2. The germline CDR1 and CDR2 sequences are SGHNT and YYREEE (reference sequence). This CDR3 comprises 17 residues. The junction had 9 bases not matched to a gene; V was cut back by 0 bases and J by 7 bases. CDR3 region: CASSLARSSGRENTQYF. The DNA of the CDR3 is TGTGCCAGCAGCTTGGCCAGGTCTAGCGGGAGGGAAAATACGCAGTATTTT.

V usage is TRBV4-1 and J usage is TRBJ2-5; D possibly corresponds to TRBD1 (6 bases). The CDR3 covers 14 residues. The germline V gene has CDR1 MGHRA and CDR2 YSYEKL. The ends were cut back, 4 bases at V and 1 base at J, with 10 bases in the middle. This CDR3 reads CASSRGPSQETQYF. DNA for the CDR3: TGCGCCAGCAGCCGGGGGCCCTCCCAAGAGACCCAGTACTTC.